This T cell receptor (beta chain) was retrieved from a study of blood T cell repertoires in COVID-19. Looking at the study overall: Collection of acute and convalescent COVID-19 samples took place in the United States, Italy and Spain. From T cells, B-cell-depleted T cells, or PBMCs came the material, which was cDNA or gDNA.

Study processing details: Estimates of nucleated cell counts were drawn from the amplification of reference gene primers. Assay used: immunoSEQ multiplex PCR; TCRdb lists only in-frame clones, some missing. V, J and clone size reflect that table, while D and trimming were determined from the DNA. This table holds 200,000 to 300,000 clones, roughly 82% found once. V lost 6 bases to trimming and J lost 2 bases; unmatched junction nucleotides: 8. The CDR3 is made up of 15 amino acids. Germline V gene lookup returns CDR1 MNHEY and CDR2 SVGAGI. The chain combines TRBV6-5 with TRBJ2-3, with TRBD1 matching over 7 bases. The sequencing sample was made of peripheral blood. The source is a woman aged 70-85 years with acute or convalescent COVID-19. The CDR3 nucleotides read TGTGCCAGCAGCCGAAGGGGGCAAAACACAGATACGCAGTATTTT. Its translation is CASSRRGQNTDTQYF.